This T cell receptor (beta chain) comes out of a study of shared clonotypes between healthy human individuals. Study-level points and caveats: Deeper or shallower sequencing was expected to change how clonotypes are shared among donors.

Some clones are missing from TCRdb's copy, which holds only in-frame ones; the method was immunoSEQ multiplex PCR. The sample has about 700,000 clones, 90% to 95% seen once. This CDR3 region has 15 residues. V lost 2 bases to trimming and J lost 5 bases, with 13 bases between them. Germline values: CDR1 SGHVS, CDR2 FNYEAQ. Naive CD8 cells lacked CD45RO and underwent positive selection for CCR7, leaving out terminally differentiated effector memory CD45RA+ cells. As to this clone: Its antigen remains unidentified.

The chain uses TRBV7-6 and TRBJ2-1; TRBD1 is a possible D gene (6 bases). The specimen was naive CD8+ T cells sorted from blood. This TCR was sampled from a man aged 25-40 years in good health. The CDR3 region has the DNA TGTGCCAGCAGCTTATTGAACAGGGCGGACAATGAGCAGTTCTTC. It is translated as CASSLLNRADNEQFF.